This T cell receptor beta chain was retrieved from a study of CD8 T cells in Susac syndrome. It was with random hexamers that roughly 0.5 to 1 ug RNA was reverse transcribed. Across 54 Vbeta and 13 Jbeta, TCR beta CDR3 was amplified with immunoSEQ multiplex PCR. In TCRdb, the immunoSEQ multiplex PCR reads were re-called with MiXCR into one record per CDR3 protein. The repertoire includes about 53,000 distinct CDR3 sequences, roughly 94% of them detected once, and less than 0.9% sits in the top ten. The sample holds one count of this clonotype. Trimming at V came to 4 bases and at J to 8 bases, leaving 12 bases not matched to a gene. This CDR3 spans 16 amino acids. Germline loops: CDR1 MGHRA, CDR2 YSYEKL.

The sequence was obtained from a human donor with Susac syndrome. Sequenced material: CD8+ T cells from PBMCs. This chain connects TRBV4-1 to TRBJ2-1; 9 nucleotides match TRBD2. The CDR3 here is CASSRGGAPSRDEQFF. As DNA, the CDR3 is TGCGCCAGCAGCCGCGGGGGGGCTCCTTCCCGGGATGAGCAGTTCTTC.